These 23 T cell receptor beta chains were sequenced from one sample in a study of cytomegalovirus exposure and HLA in healthy donors. Vbeta (60) and Jbeta (13) primers were used in the PCR. Only in-frame clones appear in the TCRdb table, and some are missing; sequencing was by immunoSEQ multiplex PCR. The sample consists of under 150,000 clones, 84% of them appearing once. Sequences were obtained from PBMCs. These TCRs come from a boy between 2 and 10 years old in good health and CMV-seronegative.

This chain links TRBV19 with TRBJ2-7; TRBD1 is a possible D gene (6 bases). The CDR3 runs to 13 residues. CDR1 is LNHDA, CDR2 SQIVND, per germline (reference sequence). Trimming removed 5 bases at V and 6 bases at J, with 14 bases between. The CDR3 coding sequence is TGTGCCAGTAGTTTGGGGCAGGGGCTCGAGCAGTACTTC. Translation: CASSLGQGLEQYF. Full variable domain (outside the CDR3, taken from reference TRBV19 and TRBJ2-7): DGGITQSPKYLFRKEGQNVTLSCEQNLNHDAMYWYRQDPGQGLRLIYYSQIVNDFQKGDIAEGYSVSREKKESFPLTVTSAQKNPTAFYLCASSLGQGLEQYFGPGTRLTVT.

The chain carries TRBV7-9 and TRBJ1-5; TRBD1 matches 8 bases. V dropped 5 bases and J dropped 5; count of bases not matched to a gene: 2. There are 13 residues in the CDR3. Germline V gives CDR1 SEHNR, CDR2 FQNEAQ (reference sequence). The CDR3 DNA reads TGTGCCAGCAGCCTACAGGGGGATCAGCCCCAGCATTTT. This codes for CASSLQGDQPQHF.

This clone was found once. The chain carries TRBV9 and TRBJ1-1, with 9 bases fitting TRBD1. V trimming: 2 bases; J trimming: 10 bases; junction bases outside the gene matches: 12. Germline CDR1 SGDLS, CDR2 YYNGEE. The CDR3 length is 15 residues. The CDR3 reads CASSVTGGASGIAFF. CDR3 DNA sequence: TGTGCCAGCAGCGTCACAGGGGGCGCATCGGGTATAGCTTTCTTT. Full variable domain (remainder filled in from reference TRBV9 and TRBJ1-1): DSGVTQTPKHLITATGQRVTLRCSPRSGDLSVYWYQQSLDQGLQFLIQYYNGEERAKGNILERFSAQQFPDLHSELNLSSLELGDSALYFCASSVTGGASGIAFFGQGTRLTVV.

This chain connects TRBV4-1 to TRBJ1-3, with no clear D. The CDR3 is 16 amino acids. The germline V gene encodes CDR1 MGHRA and CDR2 YSYEKL. V lost 1 base, J lost 4 bases, and 14 bases lay in between. In DNA, the CDR3 is TGCGCCAGCAGCCAAGGAGCTGGGAGGTCAGGAAACACCATATATTTT. It translates to CASSQGAGRSGNTIYF.

The chain carries TRBV7-2 and TRBJ2-5, with 11 bases aligning to TRBD2. The CDR3 runs to 16 residues. The ends lost 5 bases at V and 3 bases at J; junction bases unmatched: 8. Germline V CDR1 and CDR2: SGHTA, FQGNSA. The CDR3 region is CASSPGTSGNKETQYF. The CDR3, as DNA: TGTGCCAGCAGCCCAGGGACTAGCGGTAATAAAGAGACCCAGTACTTC.

This chain links TRBV2 with TRBJ1-4; TRBD1 agrees at 7 bases. V shed 8 bases, J shed 5 bases, and the junction held 5 bases outside the gene matches. The CDR3 runs 13 residues. Germline-derived CDR1 and CDR2 are SNHLY and FYNNEI. CDR3 loop: CASGQELNEKLFF. The CDR3, as DNA: TGTGCCAGCGGACAGGAATTGAATGAAAAACTGTTTTTT. The variable domain in full, completed from reference TRBV2 and TRBJ1-4, reads EPEVTQTPSHQVTQMGQEVILRCVPISNHLYFYWYRQILGQKVEFLVSFYNNEISEKSEIFDDQFSVERPDGSNFTLKIRSTKLEDSAMYFCASGQELNEKLFFGSGTQLSVL.

CDR3 residues: CATQMTGTVDEQYF. CDR3 sequence (DNA): TGTGCCACTCAAATGACAGGGACGGTGGACGAGCAGTACTTC. V and J are TRBV2 and TRBJ2-7, with 7 bases lining up with TRBD1. CDR1 and CDR2 from the germline V gene are SNHLY and FYNNEI. CDR3 size: 14 residues. The junction had 14 bases not matched to a gene; V was cut back by 10 bases and J by 5 bases.

As regards this clone: The junction shows a germline mismatch at one end, possibly a read error. This chain joins TRBV5-1 and TRBJ2-7; tentatively, D is TRBD2 (5 bases). The CDR3 is 14 residues long. CDR1 is SGHRS and CDR2 is YFSETQ in the germline V gene. CDR3 sequence reads: CASNLEDSVYEQYF. The CDR3 nucleotides are TGCGCCAGCAACTTGGAGGACTCCGTCTACGAGCAGTACTTC.

The CDR3 DNA reads TGTGCCAGCGGACAGGGGAGAGACTACGAGCAGTACTTC. It codes for CASGQGRDYEQYF. This sequence joins TRBV2 and TRBJ2-5; TRBD1 aligns across 9 bases. Judging by the DNA end, TRBJ2-7 fits better; the J call may be wrong. CDR1 and CDR2 (germline): SNHLY, FYNNEI. There are 13 residues in the CDR3.

The chain's CDR3 is CASSLGGSGEQYF. The CDR3 DNA sequence: TGCGCCAGCAGCTTGGGTGGGTCGGGCGAGCAGTACTTC. V usage is TRBV5-1 and J usage is TRBJ2-7; no clear D. The CDR3 sequence is 13 residues long. CDR1 SGHRS and CDR2 YFSETQ come from the germline V gene. Deletions cut 0 bases from V and 6 bases from J, with 10 bases between.

V usage is TRBV7-2 and J usage is TRBJ2-5; no clear D gene. The germline CDR1 and CDR2 sequences are SGHTA and FQGNSA. Trimming took 1 base from V and 1 from J, leaving 7 bases between them. The CDR3 has 14 residues. DNA for the CDR3: TGTGCCAGCAGCTTAGTGGCATTCCAAGAGACCCAGTACTTC. This sequence encodes CASSLVAFQETQYF. The variable domain in full, completed from reference TRBV7-2 and TRBJ2-5, reads GAGVSQSPSNKVTEKGKDVELRCDPISGHTALYWYRQSLGQGLEFLIYFQGNSAPDKSGLPSDRFSAERTGGSVSTLTIQRTQQEDSAVYLCASSLVAFQETQYFGPGTRLLVL.

Only one count was recorded for this clone. The chain is built from TRBV9 and TRBJ1-1, with TRBD1 as a possible D gene (5 bases). V gave up 4 bases and J gave up 1 base, with 8 bases separating them. The CDR3 has 13 amino acids. Germline assignment: CDR1 SGDLS and CDR2 YYNGEE. The CDR3 spells CASSTGQNTEAFF. DNA of the CDR3: TGTGCCAGCAGCACCGGACAGAACACTGAAGCTTTCTTT.

The rearrangement uses TRBV28 and TRBJ2-7; D call uncertain. The length of the CDR3 is 13 residues. The germline CDR1 and CDR2 sequences are MDHEN and SYDVKM. Trimming shortened V by 5 bases and J by 4 bases, and 12 bases separated the two germline ends. CDR3 amino acids: CASSSEDRYEQYF. The CDR3 nucleotides are TGTGCCAGCAGTAGCGAGGATAGATACGAGCAGTACTTC.

The gene calls are TRBV11-2 and TRBJ2-5; 7 bases match TRBD1. V lost 5 bases and J lost 1; bases outside the gene matches: 4. The CDR3 totals 14 residues. Germline V lookup: CDR1 SGHAT, CDR2 FQNNGV. This CDR3 is CASSPWTGQETQYF. CDR3 coding DNA: TGTGCCAGCAGCCCATGGACAGGCCAAGAGACCCAGTACTTC.

This chain's CDR3 is CASAKNTEAFF. Here the CDR3 DNA reads TGTGCTAGTGCCAAGAACACTGAAGCTTTCTTT. The V gene is TRBV12-5, the J gene TRBJ1-1; no firm D call. Looked up from germline, CDR1 is LGHNT and CDR2 is FRNRAP. The CDR3 runs to 11 residues. V dropped 7 bases and J dropped 1 base, with 4 bases sitting between them.

This chain links TRBV6-1 with TRBJ2-7; D unresolved. CDR1 is MNHNS and CDR2 is SASEGT in the germline V gene. The CDR3 totals 13 residues. Trimming shortened V by 5 bases and J by 1 base, and 9 bases separated the two germline ends. CDR3 nucleotides: TGTGCCAGCAGTTCACCGGTATCCTACGAGCAGTACTTC. The encoded protein is CASSSPVSYEQYF.

The chain recombines TRBV27 with TRBJ2-1; 9 positions match TRBD2. After removal of 3 bases from V and 7 bases from J, the junction contained 10 bases not matched to a gene. Germline-derived CDR1 and CDR2 are MNHEY and SMNVEV (reference sequence). The CDR3 contains 16 residues. This CDR3 reads CASSFLAGVNGNEQFF. DNA of the CDR3: TGTGCCAGCAGTTTTTTAGCGGGAGTAAATGGGAATGAGCAGTTCTTC.

This chain joins TRBV29-1 and TRBJ2-3, with TRBD2 matching 12 bases. This CDR3 region has 16 residues. J gave up 4 bases and V 4 bases, and 9 bases lay outside the gene matches. In germline, CDR1 is SQVTM, CDR2 ANQGSEA. CDR3 residues: CSVGVLAGGLPDTQYF. CDR3 DNA: TGCAGCGTTGGTGTCCTAGCGGGGGGGCTCCCAGATACGCAGTATTTT.

CDR3 nucleotide sequence: TGTGCCAGTCAAAAGGGGGCTACCCAAGAGACCCAGTACTTC. Translated: CASQKGATQETQYF. This chain connects TRBV6-6 to TRBJ2-5, with 7 bases identical to TRBD1. Germline V CDR1 and CDR2: MNHNY, SVGAGI (reference sequence). The CDR3 extends over 14 amino acids. V lost 9 bases to trimming and J lost 1 base; unmatched junction nucleotides: 8.

The V gene is TRBV6-5, the J gene TRBJ1-2; no clear D gene. The CDR3 runs to 12 residues. Germline V gene lookup returns CDR1 MNHEY and CDR2 SVGAGI. V lost 6 bases, J lost 6 bases, and 11 bases lay in between. CDR3 coding DNA: TGTGCCAGCAGCCGCGTAGGAGATGGCTACACCTTC. It specifies CASSRVGDGYTF.

This chain joins TRBV7-6 and TRBJ2-7; the match to TRBD1 covers 7 bases. The CDR3 consists of 15 residues. Germline V lookup: CDR1 SGHVS, CDR2 FNYEAQ. V lost 2 bases to trimming and J lost 3 bases; unmatched junction nucleotides: 7. CDR3 in amino acids: CASSLRTGVDYEQYF. The CDR3 DNA reads as TGTGCCAGCAGCTTACGAACAGGGGTGGACTACGAGCAGTACTTC. The full variable domain, in which reference TRBV7-6 and TRBJ2-7 provide the parts outside the CDR3, is GAGVSQSPRYKVTKRGQDVALRCDPISGHVSLYWYRQALGQGPEFLTYFNYEAQQDKSGLPNDRFSAERPEGSISTLTIQRTEQRDSAMYRCASSLRTGVDYEQYFGPGTRLTVT.

The CDR3 DNA reads as TGTGCCAGCAGCTCGACTAGAACCACCGGGGAGCTGTTTTTT. It codes for CASSSTRTTGELFF. V usage is TRBV9 and J usage is TRBJ2-2, with a tentative D call TRBD2 (6 bases). Germline CDR1 SGDLS, CDR2 YYNGEE. This CDR3 spans 14 amino acids. The V end was cut by 4 bases, the J end by 4 bases, with 11 bases between.

The rearrangement uses TRBV6-5 and TRBJ2-7; TRBD2 agrees at 7 bases. Per the germline V gene, CDR1 is MNHEY and CDR2 is SVGAGI. The CDR3 has 15 amino acids. V gave up 2 bases and J gave up 4 bases; unmatched junction bases: 8. The DNA for the CDR3 is TGTGCCAGCAGTTACAGCGACCGGGGGGAATACGAGCAGTACTTC. Translating it yields CASSYSDRGEYEQYF.